This T cell receptor (beta chain) is from a study of control samples from healthy donors and cancer patients. Sequenced by immunoSEQ multiplex PCR; TCRdb stores in-frame clones only, minus some. Of 100,000 to 150,000 clones listed, roughly 90% are singletons. The CDR3 length is 13 residues. The junction had 5 bases not matched to a gene; V was cut back by 6 bases and J by 2 bases. The germline gives CDR1 SQVTM, CDR2 ANQGSEA. The gene calls are TRBV29-1 and TRBJ2-3, with 7 bases fitting TRBD2. The sequenced material came from blood. The sequence was collected from a woman in her 50s in good health. The CDR3 is CSVWDYITDTQYF. Written as DNA, the CDR3 is TGCAGCGTATGGGACTATATCACAGATACGCAGTATTTT.